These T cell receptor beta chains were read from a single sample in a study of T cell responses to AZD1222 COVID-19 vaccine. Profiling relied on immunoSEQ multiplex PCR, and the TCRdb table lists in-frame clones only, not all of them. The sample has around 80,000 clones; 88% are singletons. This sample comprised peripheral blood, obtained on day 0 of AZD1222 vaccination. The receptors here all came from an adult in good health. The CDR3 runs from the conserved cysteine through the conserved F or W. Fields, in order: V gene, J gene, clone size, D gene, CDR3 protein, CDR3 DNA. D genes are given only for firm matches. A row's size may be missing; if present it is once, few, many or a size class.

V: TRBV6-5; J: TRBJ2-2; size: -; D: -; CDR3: CASSLEGTGELFF; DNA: TGTGCCAGCAGCCTGGAGGGCACCGGGGAGCTGTTTTTT
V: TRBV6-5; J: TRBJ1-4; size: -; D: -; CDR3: CASSQTGTDDEKLFF; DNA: TGTGCCAGCAGCCAGACCGGGACGGATGATGAAAAACTGTTTTTT
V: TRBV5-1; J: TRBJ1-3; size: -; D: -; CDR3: CASSYPSNTIYF; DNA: TGCGCCAGCAGCTACCCCAGCAACACCATATATTTT
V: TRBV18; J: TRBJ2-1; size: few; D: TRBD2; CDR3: CASSPQSSGSLNNEQFF; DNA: TGTGCCAGCTCACCACAGTCTAGCGGGAGCTTGAACAATGAGCAGTTCTTC
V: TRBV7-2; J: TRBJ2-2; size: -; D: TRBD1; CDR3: CASSLRQGAGTGELFF; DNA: TGTGCCAGCAGCCTCAGACAGGGGGCGGGAACCGGGGAGCTGTTTTTT
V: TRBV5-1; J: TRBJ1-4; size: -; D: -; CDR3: CASSLYSRVWGEKLFF; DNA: TGCGCCAGCAGCTTGTACTCCAGGGTGTGGGGAGAAAAACTGTTTTTT
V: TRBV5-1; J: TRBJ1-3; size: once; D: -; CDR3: CASSLAPSDSGNTIYF; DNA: TGCGCCAGCAGCTTGGCACCCTCAGATTCAGGAAACACCATATATTTT
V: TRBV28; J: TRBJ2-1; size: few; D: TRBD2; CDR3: CASTGSGGGGSYNEQFF; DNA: TGTGCCAGCACCGGTAGCGGGGGTGGGGGTTCCTACAATGAGCAGTTCTTC
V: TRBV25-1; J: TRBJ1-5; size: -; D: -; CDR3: CARPFRDTQPQHF; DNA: TGTGCCAGACCATTCCGGGACACGCAGCCCCAGCATTTT
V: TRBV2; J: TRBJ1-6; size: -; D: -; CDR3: CASSVTNSPLHF; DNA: TGTGCCAGCAGTGTAACCAATTCACCCCTCCACTTT
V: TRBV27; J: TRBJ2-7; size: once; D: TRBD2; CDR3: CASRTSGRASHEQYF; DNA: TGTGCCAGCAGGACTAGCGGGAGGGCGTCTCACGAGCAGTACTTC
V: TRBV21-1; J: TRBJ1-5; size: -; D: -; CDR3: CASYQPQHF; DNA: TGTGCCAGTTATCAGCCCCAGCATTTT
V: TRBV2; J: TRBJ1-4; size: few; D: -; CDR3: CASIKGSTDEKLFF; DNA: TGTGCCAGCATTAAGGGATCAACGGATGAAAAACTGTTTTTT
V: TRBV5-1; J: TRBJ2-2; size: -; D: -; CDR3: CASSFPNLGELFF; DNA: TGCGCCAGCAGCTTCCCAAATTTAGGGGAGCTGTTTTTT
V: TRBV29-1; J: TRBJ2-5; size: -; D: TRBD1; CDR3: CSVGELYGTVGVQETQYF; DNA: TGCAGCGTGGGGGAGTTGTACGGGACAGTGGGCGTCCAAGAGACCCAGTACTTC
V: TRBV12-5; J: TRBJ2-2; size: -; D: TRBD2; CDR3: CASGFSGVGELFF; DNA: TGTGCTAGTGGTTTCAGCGGGGTGGGGGAGCTGTTTTTT
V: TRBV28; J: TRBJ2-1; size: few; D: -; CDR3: CASLGGANRIQPFF; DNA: TGTGCCAGCCTCGGGGGAGCCAACCGGATACAGCCGTTCTTC
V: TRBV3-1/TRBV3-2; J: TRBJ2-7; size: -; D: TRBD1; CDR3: CASSNRGREQYF; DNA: TGTGCCAGCAGCAACAGGGGGCGCGAGCAGTACTTC
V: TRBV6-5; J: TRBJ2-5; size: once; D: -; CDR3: CASSYGAGLETQYF; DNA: TGTGCCAGCAGTTACGGGGCCGGGTTGGAGACCCAGTACTTC
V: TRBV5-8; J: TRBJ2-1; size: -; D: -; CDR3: CASSLVLGYGVNNEQFF; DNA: TGTGCCAGCAGCTTGGTGTTAGGGTACGGGGTAAACAATGAGCAGTTCTTC
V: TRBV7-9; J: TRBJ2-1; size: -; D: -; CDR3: CASSLTERDEQFF; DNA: TGTGCCAGCAGCTTAACCGAGCGGGATGAGCAGTTCTTC
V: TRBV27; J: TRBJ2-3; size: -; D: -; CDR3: CASSLVSGTDTQYF; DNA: TGTGCCAGCAGTTTAGTTAGTGGGACAGATACGCAGTATTTT
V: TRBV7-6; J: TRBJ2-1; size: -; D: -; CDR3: CASSFRGTSSYNEQFF; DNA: TGTGCCAGCAGCTTTCGAGGGACCAGCTCCTACAATGAGCAGTTCTTC
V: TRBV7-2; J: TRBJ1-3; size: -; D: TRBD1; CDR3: CASSQRGTGFIGNTIYF; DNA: TGTGCCAGCAGCCAGCGTGGGACAGGCTTTATCGGAAACACCATATATTTT
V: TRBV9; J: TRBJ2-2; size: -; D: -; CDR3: CASSPLTVILNTGELFF; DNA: TGTGCCAGCAGCCCCCTCACAGTGATTTTAAACACCGGGGAGCTGTTTTTT
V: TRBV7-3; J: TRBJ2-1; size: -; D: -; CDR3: CASSSSGRSYNEQFF; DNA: TGTGCCAGCAGCTCTTCGGGACGATCCTACAATGAGCAGTTCTTC
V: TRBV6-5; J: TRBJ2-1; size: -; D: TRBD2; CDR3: CASSYLTSGGGNEQFF; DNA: TGTGCCAGCAGTTACCTGACTAGCGGGGGAGGGAATGAGCAGTTCTTC
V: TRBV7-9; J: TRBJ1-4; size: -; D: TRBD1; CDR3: CASRRDRGNEKLFF; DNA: TGTGCCAGCAGACGGGACAGGGGGAATGAAAAACTGTTTTTT
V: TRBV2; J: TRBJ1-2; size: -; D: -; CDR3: CAGRSLRRQVHGYTF; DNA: TGTGCCGGCAGAAGTCTCCGGAGACAGGTTCATGGCTACACCTTC